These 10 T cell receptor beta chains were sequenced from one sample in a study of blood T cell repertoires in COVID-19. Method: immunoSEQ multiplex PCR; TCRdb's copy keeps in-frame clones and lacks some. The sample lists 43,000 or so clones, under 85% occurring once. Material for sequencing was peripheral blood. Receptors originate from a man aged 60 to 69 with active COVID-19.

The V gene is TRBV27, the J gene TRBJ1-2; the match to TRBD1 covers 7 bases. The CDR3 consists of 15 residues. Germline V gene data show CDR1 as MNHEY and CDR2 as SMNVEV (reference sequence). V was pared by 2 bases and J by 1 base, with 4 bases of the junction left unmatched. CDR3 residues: CASSLTGELNYGYTF. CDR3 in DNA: TGTGCCAGCAGTTTAACAGGGGAACTTAACTATGGCTACACCTTC.

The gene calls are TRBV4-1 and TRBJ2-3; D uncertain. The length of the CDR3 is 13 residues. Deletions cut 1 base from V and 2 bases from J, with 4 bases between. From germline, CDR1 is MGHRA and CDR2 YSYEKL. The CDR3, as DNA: TGCGCCAGCAGCCAAGTTATCACAGATACGCAGTATTTT. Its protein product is CASSQVITDTQYF.

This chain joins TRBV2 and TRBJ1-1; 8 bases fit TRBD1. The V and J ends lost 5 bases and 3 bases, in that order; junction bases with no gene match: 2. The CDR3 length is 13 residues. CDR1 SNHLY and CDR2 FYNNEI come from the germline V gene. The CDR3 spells CASSYRGDTEAFF. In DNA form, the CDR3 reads TGTGCCAGCAGTTACAGGGGGGACACTGAAGCTTTCTTT. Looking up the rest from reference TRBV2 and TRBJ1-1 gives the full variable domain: EPEVTQTPSHQVTQMGQEVILRCVPISNHLYFYWYRQILGQKVEFLVSFYNNEISEKSEIFDDQFSVERPDGSNFTLKIRSTKLEDSAMYFCASSYRGDTEAFFGQGTRLTVV.

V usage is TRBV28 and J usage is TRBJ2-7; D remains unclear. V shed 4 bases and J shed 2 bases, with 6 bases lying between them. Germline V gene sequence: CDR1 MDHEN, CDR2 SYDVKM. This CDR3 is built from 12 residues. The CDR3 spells CASSSSPYEQYF. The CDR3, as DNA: TGTGCCAGCAGTTCCTCCCCCTACGAGCAGTACTTC.

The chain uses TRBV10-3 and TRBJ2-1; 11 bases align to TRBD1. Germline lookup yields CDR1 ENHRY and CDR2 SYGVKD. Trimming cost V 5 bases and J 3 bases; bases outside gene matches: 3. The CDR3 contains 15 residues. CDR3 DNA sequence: TGTGCCATCAGTTGGACAGGGGGCCTCTACAATGAGCAGTTCTTC. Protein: CAISWTGGLYNEQFF.

The CDR3 spells CASSELRGRREAFF. CDR3 DNA sequence: TGTGCCAGCAGTGAGCTAAGGGGTCGCCGTGAAGCTTTCTTT. V and J are TRBV27 and TRBJ1-1; a possible D gene is TRBD1 (5 bases). With 5 bases removed from V and 7 bases from J, the gap between germline ends came to 17 bases. This CDR3 comprises 14 residues. Per the germline V gene, CDR1 is MNHEY and CDR2 is SMNVEV (reference sequence).

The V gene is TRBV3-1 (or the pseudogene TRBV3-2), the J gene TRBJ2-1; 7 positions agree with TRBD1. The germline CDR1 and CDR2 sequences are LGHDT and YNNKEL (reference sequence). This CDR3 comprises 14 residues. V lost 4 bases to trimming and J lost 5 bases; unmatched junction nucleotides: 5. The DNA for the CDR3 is TGTGCCAGCAGCCCCGGGACAGCCCACAATGAGCAGTTCTTC. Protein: CASSPGTAHNEQFF.

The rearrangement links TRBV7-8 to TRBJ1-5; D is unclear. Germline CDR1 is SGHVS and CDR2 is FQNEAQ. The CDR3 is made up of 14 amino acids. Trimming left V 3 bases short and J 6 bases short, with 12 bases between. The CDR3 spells CASSFDLRGQPQHF. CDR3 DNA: TGTGCCAGCAGCTTTGATCTTCGCGGTCAGCCCCAGCATTTT.

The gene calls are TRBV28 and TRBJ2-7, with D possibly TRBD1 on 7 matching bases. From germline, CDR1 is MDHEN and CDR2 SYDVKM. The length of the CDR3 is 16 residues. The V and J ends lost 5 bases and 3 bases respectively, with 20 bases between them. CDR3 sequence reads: CASSLSGVQGFYEQYF. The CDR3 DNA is TGTGCCAGCAGTCTGTCGGGAGTACAGGGGTTCTACGAGCAGTACTTC. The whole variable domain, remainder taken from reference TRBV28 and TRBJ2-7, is DVKVTQSSRYLVKRTGEKVFLECVQDMDHENMFWYRQDPGLGLRLIYFSYDVKMKEKGDIPEGYSVSREKKERFSLILESASTNQTSMYLCASSLSGVQGFYEQYFGPGTRLTVT.

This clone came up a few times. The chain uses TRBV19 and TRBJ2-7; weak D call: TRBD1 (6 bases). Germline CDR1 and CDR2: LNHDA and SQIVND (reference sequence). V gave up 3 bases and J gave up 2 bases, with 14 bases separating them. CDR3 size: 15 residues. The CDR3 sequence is CASSMIAQGPYEQYF. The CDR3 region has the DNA TGTGCCAGTAGTATGATCGCCCAGGGGCCCTACGAGCAGTACTTC.